What follows describes a single T cell receptor (beta chain). Sequence at one end of the junction differs from germline and may be a read error. The data are from a study of blood T cell repertoires in COVID-19. Turning to the study itself: COVID-19 samples, acute and convalescent, were from the United States, Italy and Spain. From T cells, B-cell-depleted T cells, or PBMCs came the material, which was cDNA or gDNA.

Per the study methods: Amplified reference gene primers provided the basis for estimating nucleated cell counts. Generated by immunoSEQ multiplex PCR, the TCRdb table keeps only in-frame clones and is missing some. V and J calls and clone size come straight from that table; D and trimming were deduced from the DNA. The sample contains approximately 85,000 clones, roughly 87% of which appear only once. The germline V gene has CDR1 LNHDA and CDR2 SQIVND (reference sequence). The CDR3 totals 15 residues. The sample comprised peripheral blood. The source is a man aged 50-59 years with acute or convalescent COVID-19. The rearrangement joins TRBV19 to TRBJ1-2; tentatively, D is TRBD1 (5 bases). As DNA, the CDR3 is TGTGCCAGTAGTATCTCGACAGCCCGTAACCATGGCTACACCTTC. Translated: CASSISTARNHGYTF.